This is a list of T cell receptor beta chains from one sample in a study of cytomegalovirus exposure and HLA in healthy donors. Libraries were prepared by immunoSEQ multiplex PCR; TCRdb keeps only in-frame clonotypes and omits some of them. The table has around 110,000 clones, 9.5% seen once. Sequenced material: PBMCs. The origin of the receptors is a man between 25 and 39 years old in good health and CMV-seronegative. CDR3s include the opening cysteine and the closing phenylalanine or tryptophan. Each record gives: CDR3 length, V gene, D gene, CDR3 protein. D genes are given only for firm matches.

>15|TRBV5-4|TRBD2
CASRLYSGGGETQYF
>15|TRBV6-4|TRBD2
CASSALAGAADTQYF
>14|TRBV6-1|TRBD1
CASGDSYSNQPQHF
>13|TRBV5-1|.
CASSPDSNTEAFF
>14|TRBV5-1|.
CASRLDGELGPLHF
>15|TRBV5-6|TRBD2
CASSPGGGLAYEQYF
>18|TRBV7-8|.
CASSLAGGGSYSSYEQYF
>15|TRBV30|.
CAWRLGGLPNYGYTF
>14|TRBV27|.
CASSRGPYNYGYTF
>14|TRBV29-1|TRBD2
CSGAGLAGSGELFF
>14|TRBV11-2|TRBD1
CASSSGQAIYEQYF
>14|TRBV6-1|TRBD1
CASSESGGTQPQHF
>15|TRBV25-1|TRBD1
CASSEYGQANEKLFF
>14|TRBV7-9|.
CASSLAQQNTEAFF
>14|TRBV6-4|TRBD1
CASTRTGGIGELFF
>13|TRBV19|.
CASTVLGGQPQHF
>15|TRBV5-1|.
CASSQEGPPNTEAFF
>16|TRBV14|TRBD2
CASSPEAGLSTDTQYF
>12|TRBV29-1|.
CSVDLGGETQYF
>14|TRBV4-2|.
CASSQERGQETQYF
>14|TRBV6-1|TRBD1
CASYSGGNDEKLFF
>12|TRBV29-1|.
CSATLGLTEAFF
>14|TRBV6-1|.
CASGRRFMNTEAFF
>15|TRBV9|TRBD2
CASSVVAGGPGELFF
>18|TRBV19|.
CASSPDGWRGAANNEQFF
>13|TRBV7-3|.
CASSPAGDTEAFF
>13|TRBV29-1|.
CSVEASQGGEQYF
>13|TRBV30|TRBD2
CAWTSGRIYEQYF
>15|TRBV7-6|.
CASSRGLLRDTEAFF
>13|TRBV2|.
CASSDGGDYGYTF
>13|TRBV7-3|.
CASSSMTGSEAFF
>15|TRBV13|TRBD2
CASSSPGGEGNTQYF
>14|TRBV19|TRBD1
CASSIGDREYEQYF
>16|TRBV7-9|.
CASSSPKTVGTDTQYF
>18|TRBV6-1|.
CASSARRTDAYGTDTQYF
>16|TRBV30|.
CAWTPHGRGPYNEQFF
>14|TRBV6-1|TRBD1
CASSLARGLDGYTF
>12|TRBV27|.
CASRASMEKLFF
>15|TRBV28|.
CASSLWFRAGIGYTF
>12|TRBV5-5|.
CASSLRDYGYTF
>13|TRBV9|.
CASSVQGFTEAFF
>13|TRBV30|.
CAWSAGDRRLIFF
>14|TRBV10-3|TRBD2
CATIGGGSSYEQYF
>15|TRBV6-1|.
CASTPLTGLNTEAFF